This TCR beta chain was documented in a study of blood T cell repertoires in COVID-19. Study details: COVID-19 samples collected from the United States, Italy and Spain covered acute and convalescent phases. T cells, B-cell-depleted T cells, or PBMCs provided the cDNA or gDNA that served as material.

Original data processing: By means of reference gene primer amplification, nucleated cell counts were estimated. Sequencing used immunoSEQ multiplex PCR; TCRdb keeps in-frame clones, though not all of them. Clonal size and the V and J genes are those of that table, whereas D and trimming came from the DNA. The table lists under 350,000 clones, under 90% of them singletons. Sequences were obtained from peripheral blood. The sequence came from a man aged 45-60 years with acute or convalescent COVID-19.

CDR3: CASSWGVVNGYTF. CDR3 DNA: TGTGCCAGCAGCTGGGGAGTTGTGAATGGCTACACCTTC. V is TRBV7-9 and J is TRBJ1-2; D unresolved. V was clipped by 4 bases and J by 6 bases, with 12 bases between them. Germline V lookup: CDR1 SEHNR, CDR2 FQNEAQ (reference sequence). This CDR3 contains 13 residues.